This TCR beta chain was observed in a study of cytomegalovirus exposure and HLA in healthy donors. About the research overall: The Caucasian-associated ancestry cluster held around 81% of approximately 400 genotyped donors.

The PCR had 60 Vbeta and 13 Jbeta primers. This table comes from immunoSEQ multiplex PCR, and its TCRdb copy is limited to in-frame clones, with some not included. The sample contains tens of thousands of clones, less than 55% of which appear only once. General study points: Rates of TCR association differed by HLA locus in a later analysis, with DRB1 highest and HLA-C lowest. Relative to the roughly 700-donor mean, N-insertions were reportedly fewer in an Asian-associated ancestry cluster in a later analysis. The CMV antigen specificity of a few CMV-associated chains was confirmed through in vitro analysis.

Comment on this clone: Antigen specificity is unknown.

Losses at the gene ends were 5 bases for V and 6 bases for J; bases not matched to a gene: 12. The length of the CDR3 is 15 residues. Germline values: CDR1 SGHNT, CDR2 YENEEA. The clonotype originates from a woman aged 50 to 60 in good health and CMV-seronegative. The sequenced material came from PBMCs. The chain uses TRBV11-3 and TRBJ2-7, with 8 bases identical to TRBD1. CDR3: CASSDGQGGFGEQYF. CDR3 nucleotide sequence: TGTGCCAGCAGCGACGGACAGGGAGGATTCGGCGAGCAGTACTTC. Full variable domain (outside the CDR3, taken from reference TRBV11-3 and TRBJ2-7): EAGVVQSPRYKIIEKKQPVAFWCNPISGHNTLYWYLQNLGQGPELLIRYENEEAVDDSQLPKDRFSAERLKGVDSTLKIQPAELGDSAVYLCASSDGQGGFGEQYFGPGTRLTVT.